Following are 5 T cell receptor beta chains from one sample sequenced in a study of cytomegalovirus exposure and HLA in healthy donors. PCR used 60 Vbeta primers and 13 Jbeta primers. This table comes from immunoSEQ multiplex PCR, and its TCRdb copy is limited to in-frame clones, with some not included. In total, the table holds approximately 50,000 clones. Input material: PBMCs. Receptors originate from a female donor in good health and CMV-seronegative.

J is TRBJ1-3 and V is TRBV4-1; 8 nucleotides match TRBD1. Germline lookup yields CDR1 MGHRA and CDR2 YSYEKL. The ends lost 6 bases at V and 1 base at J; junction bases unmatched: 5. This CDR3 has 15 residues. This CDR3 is CASRYDRGSGNTIYF. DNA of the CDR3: TGCGCCAGCAGATATGACAGGGGATCTGGAAACACCATATATTTT.

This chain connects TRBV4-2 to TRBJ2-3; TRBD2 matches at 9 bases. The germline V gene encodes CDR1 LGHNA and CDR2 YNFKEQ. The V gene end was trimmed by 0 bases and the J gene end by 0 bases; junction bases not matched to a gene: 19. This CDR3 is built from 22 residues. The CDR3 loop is CASSQDLSLAGPRNPSTDTQYF. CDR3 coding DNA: TGTGCCAGCAGCCAAGATCTAAGCCTAGCGGGACCGAGGAACCCTAGCACAGATACGCAGTATTTT.

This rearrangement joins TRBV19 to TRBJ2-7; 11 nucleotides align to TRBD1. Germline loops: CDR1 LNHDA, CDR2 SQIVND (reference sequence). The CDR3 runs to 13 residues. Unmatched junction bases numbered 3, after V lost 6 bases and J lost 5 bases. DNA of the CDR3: TGTGCCAGTAGGGGGACAGGGGGTAACGAGCAGTACTTC. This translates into CASRGTGGNEQYF.

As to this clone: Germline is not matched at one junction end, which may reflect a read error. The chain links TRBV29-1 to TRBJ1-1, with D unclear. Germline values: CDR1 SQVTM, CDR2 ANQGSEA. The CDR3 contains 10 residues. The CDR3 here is CSGRNTEDFF. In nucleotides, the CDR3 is TGCAGTGGGAGGAACACTGAAGATTTCTTT.

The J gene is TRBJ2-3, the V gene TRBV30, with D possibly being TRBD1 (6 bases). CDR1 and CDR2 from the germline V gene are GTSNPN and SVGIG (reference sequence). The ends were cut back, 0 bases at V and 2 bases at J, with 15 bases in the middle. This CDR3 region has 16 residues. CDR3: CAWSVRGRGYTDTQYF. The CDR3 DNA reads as TGTGCCTGGAGTGTACGGGGTAGGGGGTACACAGATACGCAGTATTTT.